This T cell receptor (beta chain) was found in a study of blood T cell repertoires in COVID-19. Original processing methods: Amplification with reference gene primers provided the estimates of nucleated cell counts. The data were produced by immunoSEQ multiplex PCR, yet TCRdb's version contains in-frame clones alone and is incomplete. V and J calls and clone size follow that table, whereas D and trimming were derived from the DNA. The table lists about 280,000 clones, 88% of them singletons. Residents of 20 to 25 US areas, aged roughly 18 to 89 years, made up the participants. Clinical history reported by participants formed the basis on which cohorts were assigned. Sequenced input: PBMCs or T cells enriched from blood (not recorded which). The receptor's source is an older woman in a cohort exposed to, infected with or recovered from COVID-19 (not recorded which).

The CDR3 DNA reads TGTGCCAGCAGATCCGGGACAGGCAATCAGCCCCAGCATTTT. Protein product: CASRSGTGNQPQHF. The J gene is TRBJ1-5, the V gene TRBV28; 7 bases align to TRBD1. Per germline, CDR1 MDHEN and CDR2 SYDVKM. J was trimmed by 2 bases and V by 6 bases; bases with no gene match: 4. The CDR3 extends over 14 amino acids.